This TCR beta chain was observed in a study of T cell clonality in common variable immunodeficiency. Findings and limits, study-wide: The cause of increased CVID clonality remains unclear without subpopulation sequencing. CVID subjects showed higher TCRbeta clonality than healthy controls. Fewer TCRbeta clones were shared among CVID subjects than controls.

The CDR3 spans 19 residues. The V and J ends lost 3 bases and 2 bases respectively, with 25 bases between them. Germline-derived CDR1 and CDR2 are SGHRS and YFSETQ. The table lists this clone with many counts. Its antigen is as yet unknown. The DNA ends 3 residues before the CDR3 does, and the rest of the CDR3 is filled in from the germline J gene. CVID and control samples used equivalent genomic DNA input. Generated by immunoSEQ multiplex PCR, the TCRdb table keeps only in-frame clones and is missing some. Found here are about 34,000 clones, no singletons; the ten largest cover roughly 3.2%. The chain is built from TRBV5-1 and TRBJ2-3, with D perhaps matching TRBD1 (5 bases). Material: peripheral blood mononuclear cells. The TCR originated in a person aged 18-69 years in good health. The part of the CDR3 DNA that was read is TGCGCCAGCAGCTCTGGGGCGATCATGAGGCAGGGATTCACAGATACG. This translates into CASSSGAIMRQGFTDT. The CDR3 as a whole reads CASSSGAIMRQGFTDTQYF.